This is a list of T cell receptor beta chains from one sample in a study of blood T cell repertoires in COVID-19. Method: immunoSEQ multiplex PCR; TCRdb's copy keeps in-frame clones and lacks some. The table includes under 250,000 clones, 84% detected once. The sample consisted of peripheral blood. The receptors were gathered from a man aged 45-60 years with acute or convalescent COVID-19. Each CDR3 is given with its conserved first and last residue. A D gene is named only where the DNA matches it firmly. Where a row states a size, it is once, few, many or the class of an expanded clone; other rows omit it.

CDR3aa,CDR3nt,j_gene,v_gene,abundance,d_gene
CASSKRSGTGSGANVLTF,TGTGCCAGCAGCAAGAGATCCGGGACAGGCTCTGGGGCCAACGTCCTGACTTTC,TRBJ2-6,TRBV5-8,-,TRBD1
CASSSRLAGEGEQFF,TGCGCCAGCAGCTCCAGACTAGCGGGAGAGGGTGAGCAGTTCTTC,TRBJ2-1,TRBV5-1,-,TRBD2
CASSVGSGSAYEQYF,TGTGCCAGCAGCGTAGGTAGCGGGAGTGCCTACGAGCAGTACTTC,TRBJ2-7,TRBV9,-,TRBD2
CASSQERLAGDTQYF,TGCGCCAGCAGCCAAGAGCGACTAGCGGGAGATACGCAGTATTTT,TRBJ2-3,TRBV4-1,-,TRBD2
CASSFSLEGGQDGLYQETQYF,TGTGCCAGCAGTTTTAGCCTCGAGGGGGGACAGGACGGACTATACCAAGAGACCCAGTACTTC,TRBJ2-5,TRBV7-8,-,TRBD1
CASRSLGGGSNEQFF,TGTGCCAGCCGCTCGTTGGGCGGGGGCAGCAATGAGCAGTTCTTC,TRBJ2-1,TRBV3-1/TRBV3-2,-,-
CASSSLLAGFHTQYF,TGTGCCAGCAGCTCCTTGCTAGCGGGATTTCATACGCAGTATTTT,TRBJ2-3,TRBV28,-,TRBD2
CASSPSRAGPNEKLFF,TGTGCCAGCTCACCTAGCCGGGCAGGGCCTAATGAAAAACTGTTTTTT,TRBJ1-4,TRBV18,-,-
CASSLTAGGETQYF,TGTGCCAGCAGTTTAACAGCCGGAGGAGAGACCCAGTACTTC,TRBJ2-5,TRBV6-5,-,-
CASRAGTDYEQYF,TGTGCCAGCAGGGCCGGGACAGACTACGAGCAGTACTTC,TRBJ2-7,TRBV2,-,TRBD1
CASSRDRGAEAFF,TGTGCCAGCAGCCGGGACAGGGGTGCTGAAGCTTTCTTT,TRBJ1-1,TRBV11-2,-,TRBD1
CAWRGQGGNSYTF,TGTGCCTGGAGGGGACAGGGGGGCAATAGCTACACCTTC,TRBJ1-2,TRBV30,-,TRBD1
CASSTGTGREKLFF,TGTGCCAGCAGTACCGGGACAGGGAGGGAAAAACTGTTTTTT,TRBJ1-4,TRBV6-5,once,TRBD1
CASSPSGGVGDYGYTF,TGTGCCAGCTCACCTTCGGGGGGCGTTGGTGACTATGGCTACACCTTC,TRBJ1-2,TRBV18,-,-
CASRQTGTGSQEQYF,TGTGCCAGCAGGCAAACCGGGACAGGGTCCCAAGAGCAGTACTTC,TRBJ2-7,TRBV2,-,TRBD1
CASSGTGGTLEQYF,TGTGCCAGTAGTGGAACCGGCGGGACCCTGGAGCAGTACTTC,TRBJ2-7,TRBV19,-,-
CASSLGEKLFF,TGTGCCAGTAGTCTGGGCGAAAAACTGTTTTTT,TRBJ1-4,TRBV19,-,-
CASSFKVGHEQFF,TGTGCCAGCAGCTTTAAAGTGGGGCATGAGCAGTTCTTC,TRBJ2-1,TRBV7-2,-,-
CASSTPGINPSLKAFF,TGTGCCAGTAGTACCCCGGGAATCAACCCCTCCCTTAAAGCTTTCTTT,TRBJ1-1,TRBV19,-,-
CASSPPGQGAYGYTF,TGTGCCAGCAGTCCTCCGGGACAGGGGGCGTATGGCTACACCTTC,TRBJ1-2,TRBV7-9,-,TRBD1
CASSLTGSNGYTF,TGCGCCAGCAGCCTAACAGGGTCGAATGGCTACACCTTC,TRBJ1-2,TRBV5-1,-,-
CATSRDLAGPHEQYF,TGTGCCACCAGCAGAGATCTAGCGGGACCGCACGAGCAGTACTTC,TRBJ2-7,TRBV15,few,TRBD2
CASSIARGNYGYTF,TGTGCCAGTAGTATAGCCAGGGGGAACTATGGCTACACCTTC,TRBJ1-2,TRBV19,-,TRBD1
CASSRGRGDTEAFF,TGTGCCAGCAGCCGAGGGAGGGGGGATACTGAAGCTTTCTTT,TRBJ1-1,TRBV5-4,-,-
CASSDRGGSPLHF,TGTGCCAGCAGCGACAGGGGAGGTTCACCCCTCCACTTT,TRBJ1-6,TRBV27,-,TRBD1
CAISDSSTGGLGNTIYF,TGTGCCATCAGTGACTCCTCGACAGGGGGCCTTGGAAACACCATATATTTT,TRBJ1-3,TRBV10-3,-,TRBD1
CASSLREATYNEQFF,TGTGCCAGCAGCTTGCGGGAGGCAACCTACAATGAGCAGTTCTTC,TRBJ2-1,TRBV11-3,few,TRBD2
CASSIGGTGNTIYF,TGTGCCAGTAGTATAGGAGGGACTGGAAACACCATATATTTT,TRBJ1-3,TRBV19,-,-
CASSLSNSYGYTF,TGTGCCAGCAGTTTATCAAACTCCTATGGCTACACCTTC,TRBJ1-2,TRBV27,-,-
CASSLIADRDVGNQPQHF,TGTGCCAGCAGCTTAATCGCGGACAGGGATGTAGGCAATCAGCCCCAGCATTTT,TRBJ1-5,TRBV7-3,once,TRBD1
CASSQRGLGTEAFF,TGTGCCAGCAGCCAGCGGGGCTTGGGCACTGAAGCTTTCTTT,TRBJ1-1,TRBV3-1/TRBV3-2,-,-
CASSLAGQGINTGELFF,TGTGCCAGCTCACTGGCGGGACAGGGGATTAACACCGGGGAGCTGTTTTTT,TRBJ2-2,TRBV18,-,TRBD1
CASSLAGQETNYGYTF,TGCGCCAGCAGCTTGGCAGGACAGGAGACTAACTATGGCTACACCTTC,TRBJ1-2,TRBV5-1,-,TRBD1
CASSHDRQISGNTIYF,TGTGCCAGCAGCCATGACAGGCAAATCTCTGGAAACACCATATATTTT,TRBJ1-3,TRBV7-9,-,-
CATSDATSGRANEQFF,TGTGCCACCAGTGATGCTACTAGCGGGAGGGCCAATGAGCAGTTCTTC,TRBJ2-1,TRBV24-1,-,TRBD2
CATSDSYGQGAGETQYF,TGTGCCACCAGTGATTCCTATGGACAGGGGGCAGGAGAGACCCAGTACTTC,TRBJ2-5,TRBV24-1,-,TRBD1
CASSQTASGANVLTF,TGTGCCAGCAGCCAGACAGCCTCTGGGGCCAACGTCCTGACTTTC,TRBJ2-6,TRBV5-4,-,-
CACWGGDEQFF,TGTGCCTGCTGGGGGGGGGATGAGCAGTTCTTC,TRBJ2-1,TRBV30,few,TRBD2
CATSDRVAYTDTQYF,TGTGCCACCTCCGACAGGGTAGCCTACACAGATACGCAGTATTTT,TRBJ2-3,TRBV24-1,-,TRBD1
CASSPPVLREAEFF,TGTGCCAGCTCACCACCCGTCCTCCGGGAGGCGGAGTTCTTC,TRBJ2-1,TRBV18,-,TRBD2
CASNLARGNTEAFF,TGTGCCAGCAATCTAGCTCGGGGTAACACTGAAGCTTTCTTT,TRBJ1-1,TRBV6-5,-,-
CASSVRPRPPNEQFF,TGTGCCAGCAGCGTCCGCCCTAGGCCCCCCAATGAGCAGTTCTTC,TRBJ2-1,TRBV9,-,-
CASSFPGSPLHF,TGTGCCAGCAGTTTTCCGGGTTCACCCCTCCACTTT,TRBJ1-6,TRBV27,-,-
CASSQDRGNTEAFF,TGTGCCAGCAGCCAGGACAGGGGGAACACTGAAGCTTTCTTT,TRBJ1-1,TRBV16,-,TRBD1
CASSTFRTGVGYTF,TGTGCCAGCAGTACCTTTCGGACAGGGGTAGGCTACACCTTC,TRBJ1-2,TRBV25-1,-,TRBD1
CASSGLAGYNEQFF,TGTGCCAGCAGCGGACTAGCGGGCTACAATGAGCAGTTCTTC,TRBJ2-1,TRBV3-1/TRBV3-2,-,TRBD2
CASSISGTGRGEQYF,TGTGCCAGCAGCATATCCGGGACGGGGCGGGGAGAGCAGTACTTC,TRBJ2-7,TRBV11-3,once,-
CASSQKAIQVNTGELFF,TGCGCCAGCAGCCAAAAAGCGATACAGGTGAACACCGGGGAGCTGTTTTTT,TRBJ2-2,TRBV4-1,-,-
CASSIVPSGGVNTQYF,TGTGCCAGTAGTATAGTGCCTAGCGGGGGAGTGAATACGCAGTATTTT,TRBJ2-3,TRBV19,few,TRBD2
CASSTGLAETQYF,TGTGCCAGTAGTACCGGACTAGCAGAGACCCAGTACTTC,TRBJ2-5,TRBV19,-,TRBD2
CASSVGPQAGTQYF,TGTGCCAGCAGCGTAGGCCCACAGGCAGGTACGCAGTATTTT,TRBJ2-3,TRBV9,once,-
CASTGWSSGNTIYF,TGTGCCAGCACCGGTTGGAGCTCTGGAAACACCATATATTTT,TRBJ1-3,TRBV5-6,-,-
CASVGGGNLPTGELFF,TGCGCCAGTGTTGGAGGTGGGAACCTCCCCACCGGGGAGCTGTTTTTT,TRBJ2-2,TRBV5-1,once,-